This T cell receptor (beta chain) was captured in a study of blood T cell repertoires in COVID-19. Study summary: Material from acute and convalescent COVID-19 was sourced from the United States, Italy and Spain. The cDNA or gDNA used as material had been derived from T cells, B-cell-depleted T cells, or PBMCs.

In the study's own analysis: Quantification of nucleated cells was approximated via reference gene primer amplification. Measured with immunoSEQ multiplex PCR; TCRdb has only the in-frame clones, and not every one. The D gene and trimming were derived from the DNA, and the V and J assignments and clone size from that table. The table lists around 200,000 clones, about three quarters of them singletons. The CDR3 covers 15 residues. Germline CDR1 KGHSH, CDR2 LQKENI. V lost 3 bases, J lost 3 bases, and 7 bases stayed unmatched. Sample: peripheral blood. The TCR sequence derives from a woman between 70 and 85 years old with acute or convalescent COVID-19. V usage is TRBV18 and J usage is TRBJ2-7; TRBD2 matches 8 bases. The DNA for the CDR3 is TGTGCCAGCTCACCCACGGCGGGAGGTAGCTACGAGCAGTACTTC. It translates to CASSPTAGGSYEQYF.